The sequence of this T cell receptor (beta chain) was determined in a study of cytomegalovirus exposure and HLA in healthy donors. Per germline, CDR1 MNHNS and CDR2 SASEGT. Trimming took off 2 bases at V and 4 bases at J, with 12 bases between the two ends. This CDR3 has 16 residues. A multiplex PCR was run with 60 Vbeta primers and 13 Jbeta primers. Here immunoSEQ multiplex PCR was the method, and the copy in TCRdb shows in-frame clones only, minus some. The top ten hold approximately 5% of the sample, which has about 120,000 clones, approximately 80% seen once. This chain joins TRBV6-1 and TRBJ1-6, with D maybe TRBD1 (5 bases). The TCR comes from a woman in her thirties in good health and CMV-seropositive. Input material: PBMCs. The CDR3, as DNA: TGTGCCAGCAGTGAAAATCAGGGAGGGTATAATTCACCCCTCCACTTT. Translating gives CASSENQGGYNSPLHF.